This T cell receptor (beta chain) was retrieved from a study of T cells expressing NK-cell markers. In the study overall: TCR beta repertoires came from sorted CD3+CD56+NKG2C+, CD3+CD56+NKG2C- and CD3+CD56-NKG2C+ T cells.

TCRdb reworked the 5' RACE reads into one entry per CDR3 protein, no DNA. This sample contains a few hundred thousand distinct CDR3 sequences. The source is a man between 18 and 69 years old in good health. Sequencing was performed on blood T cells: a sorted CD56 or NKG2C T cell subset, CD4+ or CD8+ T cells, or bulk PBMC T cells (not recorded which).

The CDR3 reads CASSLPTSGGAKNIQYF. The chain has TRBV5-1 and TRBJ2-4; TCRdb's D call of TRBD2 is untestable without DNA. The length of the CDR3 is 17 residues. Germline loops: CDR1 SGHRS, CDR2 YFSETQ.